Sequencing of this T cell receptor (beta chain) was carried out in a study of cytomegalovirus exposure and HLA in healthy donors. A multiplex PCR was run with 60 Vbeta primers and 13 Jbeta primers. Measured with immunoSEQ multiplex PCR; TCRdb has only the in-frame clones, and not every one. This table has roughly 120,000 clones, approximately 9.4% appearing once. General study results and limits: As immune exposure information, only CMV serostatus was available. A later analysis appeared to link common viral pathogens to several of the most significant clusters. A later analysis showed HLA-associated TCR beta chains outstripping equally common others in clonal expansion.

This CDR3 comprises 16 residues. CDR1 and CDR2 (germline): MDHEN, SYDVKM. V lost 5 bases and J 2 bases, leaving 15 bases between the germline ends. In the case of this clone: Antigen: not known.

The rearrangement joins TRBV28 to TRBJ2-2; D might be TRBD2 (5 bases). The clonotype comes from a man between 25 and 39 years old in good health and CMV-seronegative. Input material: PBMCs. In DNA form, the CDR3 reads TGTGCCAGCAGTCGAACGCGGGCCGATAACACCGGGGAGCTGTTTTTT. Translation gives CASSRTRADNTGELFF.